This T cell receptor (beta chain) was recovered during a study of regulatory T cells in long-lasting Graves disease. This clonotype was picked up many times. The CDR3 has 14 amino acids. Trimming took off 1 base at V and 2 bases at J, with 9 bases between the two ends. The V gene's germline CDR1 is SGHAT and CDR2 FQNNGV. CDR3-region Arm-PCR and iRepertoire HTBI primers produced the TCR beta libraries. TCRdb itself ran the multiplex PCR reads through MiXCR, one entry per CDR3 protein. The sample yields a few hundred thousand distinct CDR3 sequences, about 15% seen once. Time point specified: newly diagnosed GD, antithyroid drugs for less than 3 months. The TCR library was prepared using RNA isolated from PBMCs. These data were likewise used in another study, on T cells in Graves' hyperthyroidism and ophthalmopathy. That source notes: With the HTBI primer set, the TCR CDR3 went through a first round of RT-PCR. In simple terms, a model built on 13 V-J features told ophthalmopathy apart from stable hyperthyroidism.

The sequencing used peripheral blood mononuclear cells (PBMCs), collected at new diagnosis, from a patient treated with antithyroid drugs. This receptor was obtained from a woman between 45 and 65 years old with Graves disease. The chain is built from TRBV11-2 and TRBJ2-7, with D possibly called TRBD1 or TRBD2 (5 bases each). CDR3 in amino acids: CASSLVEGTYEQYF. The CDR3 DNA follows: TGTGCCAGCAGCTTAGTTGAGGGGACCTACGAGCAGTACTTC.